This T cell receptor (beta chain) was profiled in a study of T cell responses to AZD1222 COVID-19 vaccine. The assay was immunoSEQ multiplex PCR, and TCRdb's table has in-frame clones only and misses some. Of 150,000 or so clones listed, roughly nine tenths were seen once; the top ten hold 1.8%. Deletions cut 5 bases from V and 7 bases from J, with 14 bases between. The CDR3 spans 13 residues. Looked up from germline, CDR1 is MDHEN and CDR2 is SYDVKM. The sequencing here drew on peripheral blood, taken on day 0 of AZD1222 vaccination. The J gene is TRBJ1-2, the V gene TRBV28, with D uncertain. The sequence was obtained from an adult in good health. DNA for the CDR3: TGTGCCAGCAGTCCTGACCGGGATAGTGGCTACACCTTC. It yields the protein CASSPDRDSGYTF.